This T cell receptor beta chain was recovered during a study of breast tumors, draining lymph nodes, adjacent tissues. Notes on the study in general: Data fit most tumor T cells coming from lymph node, expanding in tumor. Data only fit, rather than demonstrated, lymph node origin of most tumor T cells.

Breast cancer patients provided tissue from their axillary draining lymph nodes. This clonotype was seen ten or more times. Its antigen is unknown. TCRdb analysed the multiplex PCR reads with MiXCR anew, one entry per CDR3 protein. The sample records around 140,000 distinct CDR3 sequences, 20% to 25% being singletons. V was pared by 0 bases and J by 0 bases, with 7 bases between. Germline CDR1 and CDR2: SGHRS and YFSETQ. The CDR3 is made up of 14 amino acids. The clonotype originates from a female donor with breast cancer. Some clones in this sample may be carry-over from other donors' samples. The chain is built from TRBV5-1 and TRBJ2-7; D unresolved. Sequencing was done on a sample of axillary lymph node tissue. The CDR3 DNA sequence: TGCGCCAGCAGCTTGGACAGTGTCTCCTACGAGCAGTACTTC. Amino acid sequence: CASSLDSVSYEQYF.